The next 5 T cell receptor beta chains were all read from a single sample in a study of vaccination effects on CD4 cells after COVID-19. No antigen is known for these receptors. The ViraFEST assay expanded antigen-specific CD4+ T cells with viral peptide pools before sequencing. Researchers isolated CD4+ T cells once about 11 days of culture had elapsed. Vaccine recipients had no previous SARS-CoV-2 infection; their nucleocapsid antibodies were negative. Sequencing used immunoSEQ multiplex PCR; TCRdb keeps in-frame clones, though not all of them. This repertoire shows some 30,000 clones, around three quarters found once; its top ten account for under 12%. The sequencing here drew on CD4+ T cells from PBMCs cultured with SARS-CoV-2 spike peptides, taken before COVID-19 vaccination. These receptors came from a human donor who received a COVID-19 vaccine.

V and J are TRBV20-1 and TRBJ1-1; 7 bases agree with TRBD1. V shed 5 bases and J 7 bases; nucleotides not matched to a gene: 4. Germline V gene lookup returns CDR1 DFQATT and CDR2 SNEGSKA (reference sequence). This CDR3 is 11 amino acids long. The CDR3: CSAVTGVEAFF. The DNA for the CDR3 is TGCAGTGCTGTCACAGGGGTTGAAGCTTTCTTT.

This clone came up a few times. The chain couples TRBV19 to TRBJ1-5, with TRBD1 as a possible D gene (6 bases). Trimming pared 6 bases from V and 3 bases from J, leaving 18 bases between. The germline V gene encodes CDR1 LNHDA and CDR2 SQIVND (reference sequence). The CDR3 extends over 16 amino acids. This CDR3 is CASRQDRFTLNQPQHF. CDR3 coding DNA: TGTGCCAGTAGACAAGACAGGTTCACCCTCAATCAGCCCCAGCATTTT.

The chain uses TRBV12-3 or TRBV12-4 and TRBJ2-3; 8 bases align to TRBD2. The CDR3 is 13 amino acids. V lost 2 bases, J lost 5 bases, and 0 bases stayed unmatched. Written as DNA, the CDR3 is TGTGCCAGCAGTTTACTAGCGGGAGATACGCAGTATTTT. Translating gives CASSLLAGDTQYF.

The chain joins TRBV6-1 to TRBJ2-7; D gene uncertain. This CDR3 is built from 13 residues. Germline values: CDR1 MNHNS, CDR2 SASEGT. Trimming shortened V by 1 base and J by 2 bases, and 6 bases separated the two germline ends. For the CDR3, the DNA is TGTGCCAGCAGTGAAGTGAGTGCCTACGAGCAGTACTTC. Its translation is CASSEVSAYEQYF.

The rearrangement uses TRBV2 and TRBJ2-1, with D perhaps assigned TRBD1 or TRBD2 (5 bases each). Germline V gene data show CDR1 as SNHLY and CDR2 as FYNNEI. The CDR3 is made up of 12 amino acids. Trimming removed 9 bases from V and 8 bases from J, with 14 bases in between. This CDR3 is CASGDPPYEQFF. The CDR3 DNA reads TGTGCCAGTGGGGACCCCCCCTATGAGCAGTTCTTC.